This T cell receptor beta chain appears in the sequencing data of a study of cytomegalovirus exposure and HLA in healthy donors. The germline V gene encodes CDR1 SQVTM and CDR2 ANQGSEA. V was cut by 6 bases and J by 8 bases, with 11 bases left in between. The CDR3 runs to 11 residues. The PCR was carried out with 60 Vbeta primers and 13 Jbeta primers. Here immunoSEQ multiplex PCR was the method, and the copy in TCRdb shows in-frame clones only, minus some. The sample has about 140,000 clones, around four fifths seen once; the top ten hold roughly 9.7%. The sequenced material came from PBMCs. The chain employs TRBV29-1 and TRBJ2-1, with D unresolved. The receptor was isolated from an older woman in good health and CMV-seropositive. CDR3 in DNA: TGCAGCGTACCCCTACCTTATGAGCAGTTCTTC. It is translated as CSVPLPYEQFF.